This T cell receptor beta chain was sequenced in a study of T cells after yellow fever vaccination. The study, taken as a whole, reports: Clones from primary vaccination mostly reappeared after the booster (96% CD4, approximately 91% CD8). Although most clonotypes did not, a small share appeared in both CD4 and CD8 compartments.

Deletions cut 4 bases from V and 5 bases from J, with 17 bases between. Germline assignment: CDR1 MGHRA and CDR2 YSYEKL. CDR3 length: 16 amino acids. UMIs were added to TCR cDNA along with a universal primer site when it was made by 5'RACE template switching. TCRdb used MiXCR to reprocess the 5' RACE reads, holding one entry per CDR3 protein. The sample lists approximately 61,000 distinct CDR3 sequences, approximately 6.9% occurring once. To note about this clonotype: Its antigen is not identified.

Sequenced material: CD8+ T cells sorted from PBMCs, taken on the day of the first yellow fever vaccination. The receptor was derived from a man aged 18 to 29 who received the YFV17D yellow fever vaccine. The chain uses TRBV4-1 and TRBJ2-2, with D possibly TRBD1 on 6 matching bases. The CDR3 loop reads CASSPAQGTRTGELFF. The DNA of the CDR3 is TGCGCCAGCAGCCCCGCCCAGGGGACGCGGACCGGGGAGCTGTTTTTT.